This T cell receptor beta chain was captured by sequencing in a study of Siglec-9 on CD8 T cells in melanoma. Study results and limitations: An effector memory CD8+ T-cell subset seemingly accumulating in melanoma was reportedly marked and regulated by Siglec-9.

Method: immunoSEQ multiplex PCR; TCRdb's copy keeps in-frame clones and lacks some. This table holds about 30,000 clones, less than 85% found once. Remarks on this clone: Its target is not known.

Between the trimmed V and J ends, which lost 6 bases and 5 bases, there was a span of 11 bases. The germline V gene has CDR1 SNHLY and CDR2 FYNNEI. The CDR3 extends over 12 amino acids. The sequenced sample consisted of Siglec-9- CD8+ T cells sorted from blood. The chain uses TRBV2 and TRBJ2-7; D remains ambiguous. The source of this sequence is a human donor in good health. DNA of the CDR3: TGTGCCAGCAGCTGGGTCAGGCACGAGCAGTACGTC. Protein: CASSWVRHEQYV.